This T cell receptor (beta chain) stems from a study of graft-versus-host responses after intestinal transplantation. Overall study: Uniformly, recipients were administered anti-thymocyte globulin induction with subsequent tacrolimus and steroids for roughly three years. General study findings and limits: GvH clones appeared in recipient marrow, some first in ileum or blood. High graft-versus-host to host-versus-graft clonal ratios were seen in allografts of patients with graft-donor T cell macrochimerism.

Germline CDR1 reads MNHEY; CDR2 reads SVGAGI. Trimming removed 2 bases at V and 0 bases at J, with 13 bases between. The CDR3 length is 16 residues. Measured with immunoSEQ multiplex PCR; TCRdb has only the in-frame clones, and not every one. The sample has about 110,000 clones, 90% to 95% seen once; the top ten hold about 0.25%. To note about this clone: No antigen is known for it.

Sequenced material: unstimulated CD4+ T cells sorted from spleen or lymph node cells, taken before transplant. This sequence originates from a human donor who was the organ donor for an intestinal transplant. The chain recombines TRBV6-5 with TRBJ1-2; D not resolved. This chain's CDR3 is CASSYAAKGANYGYTF. The CDR3 bases are TGTGCCAGCAGTTACGCAGCTAAGGGAGCTAACTATGGCTACACCTTC.